This T cell receptor (beta chain) was sequenced in a study of blood T cells in healthy people across ages. Study outcomes and limitations: Expanded clonotype shifts may have been confounded, as the donors had an unknown CMV status.

In this sample, this clonotype turned up a few times. Its specificity is unknown. This CDR3 contains 14 residues. Trimming cost V 0 bases and J 2 bases, with 11 bases left between them. The germline gives CDR1 DFQATT, CDR2 SNEGSKA (reference sequence). Together with a sample-barcoded 5' primer, a J-beta primer mix was included in a second PCR lasting roughly 6 to 12 cycles. TCRdb redid the calling of the 5' RACE reads with MiXCR, one entry per CDR3 protein. The sample gives 1.2 million to 1.5 million distinct CDR3 sequences, around 59% of which show up once; more than 6% is in the top ten. The sequence was collected from a man aged 18-30 years in good health. Sequencing was carried out using blood. The genes are TRBV20-1 and TRBJ2-7; weak D call: TRBD1 (5 bases). The CDR3 DNA reads TGCAGTGCTAGAGAGACAGAGCGACCCTACGAGCAGTACTTC. Translated, it gives CSARETERPYEQYF.